This TCR beta chain originates from a study of beta chain features in type 1 diabetes. Study results and caveats: All four CD4+ subsets of Type 1 diabetes patients contained TCRB CDR3s that were moderately but significantly shorter.

Reverse transcription of all isolated RNA meant that expressed TCRB transcripts were sequenced. Data came from immunoSEQ multiplex PCR; TCRdb stores just in-frame clones and leaves some out. The data hold a few hundred thousand clones, with 16% observed a single time. In its sample, this clone was seen a few times. The antigen remains undetermined. Trimming removed 4 bases at V and 2 bases at J, with 6 bases between. The CDR3 runs 12 residues. Germline V gives CDR1 MDHEN, CDR2 SYDVKM. The clonotype comes from a man younger than 45 with type 1 diabetes. This sequence joins TRBV28 and TRBJ2-7, with no clear D. The material sequenced was naive CD4+ T cells from blood. The CDR3 coding sequence is TGTGCCAGCAGTTCCTACACCTACGAGCAGTACTTC. Its translation: CASSSYTYEQYF.